The entry below describes one TCR beta chain. The protocol was immunoSEQ multiplex PCR, while the TCRdb copy is restricted to in-frame clones and leaves out a portion. Among about 350,000 clones listed, about 91% were seen once. These data originate in a study of blood T cell repertoires in COVID-19. CDR3 length: 15 amino acids. Losses at the gene ends were 2 bases for V and 1 base for J; bases not matched to a gene: 5. Germline CDR1 and CDR2: SGHNT and YYREEE (reference sequence). The specimen was peripheral blood. The J gene is TRBJ1-2, the V gene TRBV5-4; 7 bases line up with TRBD1. This TCR came from a man aged 30 to 45 with COVID-19, enrolled during active disease. The chain's CDR3 is CASSLGTVGNYGYTF. CDR3 coding DNA: TGTGCCAGCAGCTTAGGGACAGTTGGTAACTATGGCTACACCTTC.